This T cell receptor (beta chain) was captured in a study of Siglec-9 on CD8 T cells in melanoma (dated by TCRdb to about 2019). For the wider study: In this study, researchers looked at how Siglec-9 is expressed on CD8+ T cells and what Siglec-9 does to regulate T cells within the melanoma tumor microenvironment.

Study-level results and caveats: According to the report, an effector memory CD8+ T-cell subset that seemed to build up inside melanoma tumors was both marked and regulated by Siglec-9.

Receptors were amplified or captured by the immunoSEQ multiplex PCR assay. The table comes from immuneACCESS by way of TCRdb, which keeps in-frame sequences with V and J called. Part of the clones is missing from these tables; in studies checked, under half for an unresolved V gene and the rest for unknown reasons. This sample holds about 36,000 clones; more than 65% were observed only once. Approximately 1.7% of the sample lies in the top ten. This clone was recorded a few times. The antigen it binds to is not known. Base qualities are not recorded, but no much larger clone differs from it by a single base. The CDR3 measures 16 amino acids from cysteine to phenylalanine. The only DNA kept is the CDR3, 48 bases in frame from the first base. Relative to germline, V is missing 0 bases and J is missing 0 bases, with 1 base of the junction outside any gene match. The CDR1 and CDR2 encoded by the germline V gene are LGHNA and YNFKEQ.

The TCR originated in a human donor in good health. The sequencing input was Siglec-9- CD8+ T cells sorted from blood. The sample's cell subset or site label, in plain terms: CD8 T cells lacking Siglec-9. The sequence is built from TRBV4-2 and TRBJ2-7; TRBD2 fits 11 bases in the junction. The DNA sequence follows: TGTGCCAGCAGCCAAGATGGGACTAGCGGCTCCTACGAGCAGTACTTC. It translates as CASSQDGTSGSYEQYF.